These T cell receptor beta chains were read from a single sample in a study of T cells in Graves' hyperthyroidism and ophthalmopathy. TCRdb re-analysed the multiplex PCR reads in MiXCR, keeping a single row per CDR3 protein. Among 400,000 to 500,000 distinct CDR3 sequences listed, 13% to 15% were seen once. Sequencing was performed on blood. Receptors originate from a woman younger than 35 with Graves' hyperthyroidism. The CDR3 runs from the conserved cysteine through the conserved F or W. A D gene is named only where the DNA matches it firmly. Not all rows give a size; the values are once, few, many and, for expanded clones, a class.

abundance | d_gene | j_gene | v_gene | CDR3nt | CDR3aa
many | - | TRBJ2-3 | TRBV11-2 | TGTGCCAGCTCCCCTGTCTCGGGGGTAGATACGCAGTATTTT | CASSPVSGVDTQYF
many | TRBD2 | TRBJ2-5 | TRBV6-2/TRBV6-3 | TGTGCCAGCAGTTACTCACCGGGACTAAGAGAGACCCAGTACTTC | CASSYSPGLRETQYF
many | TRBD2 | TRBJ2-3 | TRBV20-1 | TGCAGTGCCGTACTAGCGGGAGCCACAGATACGCAGTATTTT | CSAVLAGATDTQYF
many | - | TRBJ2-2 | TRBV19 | TGTGCCAGTGAGACCGGACGGAACACCGGGGAGCTGTTTTTT | CASETGRNTGELFF
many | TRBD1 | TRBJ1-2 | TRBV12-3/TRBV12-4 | TGTGCCAGCAGTTCCGACAGGGCAGACGGTCGCTACACCTTC | CASSSDRADGRYTF
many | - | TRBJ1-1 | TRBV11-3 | TGTGCCAGCAGCCCCACCGTGGGGGGCTCTGAAGCTTTCTTT | CASSPTVGGSEAFF
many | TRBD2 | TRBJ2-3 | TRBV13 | TGTGCCAGCAGCCCCCTGGGGACTAGCGGGAGGGCCGGGTTAGTAAGCACAGATACGCAGTATTTT | CASSPLGTSGRAGLVSTDTQYF
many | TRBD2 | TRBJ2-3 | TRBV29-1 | TGCAGCGCCTCTCTAGCGGGAGGTCCAGATACGCAGTATTTT | CSASLAGGPDTQYF
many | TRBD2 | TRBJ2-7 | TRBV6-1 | TGTGCCAGCCCGAAACCTAGCGGGCCGGGAGCCTACGAGCAGTACTTC | CASPKPSGPGAYEQYF
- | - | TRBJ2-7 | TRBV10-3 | TGTGCCATCAGTGTCAGTACATCGTACGAGCAGTACTTC | CAISVSTSYEQYF
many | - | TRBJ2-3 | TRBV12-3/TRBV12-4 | TGTGCCACCTCCTTGGGGGAAGGCACAGATACGCAGTATTTT | CATSLGEGTDTQYF
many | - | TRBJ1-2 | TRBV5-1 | TGCGCCAGCAGGGAGAGTGGTGGCTACACCTTC | CASRESGGYTF
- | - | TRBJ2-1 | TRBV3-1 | TGTGCCAGCAGCCAAGTCGGAGGGGGCTACAATGAGCAGTTCTTC | CASSQVGGGYNEQFF
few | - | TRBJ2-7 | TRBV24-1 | TGTGCCACCAGTGCCCCCAGGGCCCCCTACGAGCAGTACTTC | CATSAPRAPYEQYF
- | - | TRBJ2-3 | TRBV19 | TGTGCCAGTAGTATGGCCGGACATACGGATACGCAGTATTTT | CASSMAGHTDTQYF
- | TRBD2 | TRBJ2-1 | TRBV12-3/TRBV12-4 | TGTGCCAGCAGGTATTCGGGAGGGCGATCCTACAATGAGCAGTTCTTC | CASRYSGGRSYNEQFF
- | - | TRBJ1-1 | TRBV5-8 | TGTGCCAGCAGCTTGCGGGCAGTTGAAGCTTTCTTT | CASSLRAVEAFF
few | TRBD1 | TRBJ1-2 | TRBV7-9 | TGTGCCAGCAGCTCCTGGGTGGGACAGGGGATTTCTTACGGCTACACCTTC | CASSSWVGQGISYGYTF
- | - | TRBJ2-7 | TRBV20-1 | TGCAGTGGAGCGGGACAGGAGCCTTACGAGCAGTACTTC | CSGAGQEPYEQYF
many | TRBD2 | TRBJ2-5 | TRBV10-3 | TGTGCCATCAGTGAGTCGACCCCGCTAGCGGGAGTCGAAGAGACCCAGTACTTC | CAISESTPLAGVEETQYF
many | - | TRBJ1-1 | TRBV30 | TGTGCCTGGACGGGGTGGGGGAACACTGAAGCTTTCTTT | CAWTGWGNTEAFF
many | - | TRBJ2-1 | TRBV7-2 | TGTGCCAGCAGCCCGGAGGTGTATGAGCAGTTCTTC | CASSPEVYEQFF
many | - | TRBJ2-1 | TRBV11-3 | TGTGCCAGCAGCTTAAGTACAACCCCCGGACTAAACTACAATGAGCAGTTCTTC | CASSLSTTPGLNYNEQFF
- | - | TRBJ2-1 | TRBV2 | TGTGCCAGCAGTGTGGAGGGACATCTGTTCTTC | CASSVEGHLFF
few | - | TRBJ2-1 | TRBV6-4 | TGTGCCAGCAGTCCAACCCAGGACTTACCCGGGGATGAGCAGTTCTTC | CASSPTQDLPGDEQFF
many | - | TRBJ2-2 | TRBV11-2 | TGTGCCAGCAGCTTAGAGGCCTCCACCGGGGAGCTGTTTTTT | CASSLEASTGELFF
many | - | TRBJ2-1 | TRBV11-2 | TGTGCCAGCAGCTTAGAGGGTGAGCAGTTCTTC | CASSLEGEQFF
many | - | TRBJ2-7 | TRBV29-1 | TGCAGCGTTGTTTTCGGCGAGCAGTACTTC | CSVVFGEQYF
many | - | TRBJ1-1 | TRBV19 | TGTGCCAGTAGTATAGGGGTATCTGAAGCTTTCTTT | CASSIGVSEAFF
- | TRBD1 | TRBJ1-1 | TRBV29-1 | TGCAGCGCCACCGGGACAGGTAATAGTGAAGCTTTCTTT | CSATGTGNSEAFF
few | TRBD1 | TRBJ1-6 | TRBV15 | TGTGCCACCAGCAGATCGCCGGGACAGGGGAATTCACCCCTCCACTTT | CATSRSPGQGNSPLHF
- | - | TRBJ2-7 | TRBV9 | TGTGCCAGCAGCGACGGGGTAACCTACGAGCAGTACTTC | CASSDGVTYEQYF
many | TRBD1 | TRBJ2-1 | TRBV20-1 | TGCAGTGCACCCGGGACAGGGGTTCAGCAGTTCTTC | CSAPGTGVQQFF
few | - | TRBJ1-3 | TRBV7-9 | TGTGCCAGCAGCCCAGGGGAGGGACGGACTGGAAACACCATATATTTT | CASSPGEGRTGNTIYF
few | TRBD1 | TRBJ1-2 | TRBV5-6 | TGTGCCAGCAGCGGGACAGGGGAAGGCTACACCTTC | CASSGTGEGYTF
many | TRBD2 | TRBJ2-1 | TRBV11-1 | TGTGCCAGCAGCCCACTAGCGGGTCTAGGTAGTGAGCAGTTCTTC | CASSPLAGLGSEQFF
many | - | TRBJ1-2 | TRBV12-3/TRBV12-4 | TGTGCCAGCAGTGACGACACCAACTATGGCTACACCTTC | CASSDDTNYGYTF
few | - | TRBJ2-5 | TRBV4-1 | TGCGCCAGCAGCCAAGATCTGGGGGAGCAAGCGCGAACCGAGATCCAGTACTTC | CASSQDLGEQARTEIQYF
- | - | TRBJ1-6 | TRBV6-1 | TGTGCCAGCAGCTGGAGGGATTCACCCCTCCACTTT | CASSWRDSPLHF
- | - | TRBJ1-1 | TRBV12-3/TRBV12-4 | TGTGCCAGCAGTTTAGAGGCAGGCGGCACTGAAGCTTTCTTT | CASSLEAGGTEAFF
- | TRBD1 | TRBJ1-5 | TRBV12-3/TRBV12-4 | TGTGCCAGCGGGACAGGGAACAATCAGCCCCAGCATTTT | CASGTGNNQPQHF
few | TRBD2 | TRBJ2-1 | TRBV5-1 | TGCGCCAGCAGCTTGGCCGTGCGACTAGCGGGATACGATGAGCAGTTCTTC | CASSLAVRLAGYDEQFF
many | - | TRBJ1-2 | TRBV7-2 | TGTGCCAGCAGCATTTACCCAACAGGGAACTATGGCTACACCTTC | CASSIYPTGNYGYTF
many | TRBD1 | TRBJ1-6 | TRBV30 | TGTGCCTGGAGTGGACAGGGAATGGGTTCACCCCTCCACTTT | CAWSGQGMGSPLHF
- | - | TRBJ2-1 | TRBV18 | TGTGCCAGCTCACCACCACAGCCCTCCTACAATGAGCAGTTCTTC | CASSPPQPSYNEQFF
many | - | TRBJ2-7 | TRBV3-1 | TGTGCCAGCAGCCAAGGATGGGGGAACCCCTACGAGCAGTACTTC | CASSQGWGNPYEQYF
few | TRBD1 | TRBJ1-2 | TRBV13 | TGTGCCAGCAGCTTGGTAGGTTTCGGGACAGCCATCGGGGGCTACACCTTC | CASSLVGFGTAIGGYTF
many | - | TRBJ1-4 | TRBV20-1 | TGCAGTGCTAGAGATAATCGGGGGGTGGGGAATGAAAAACTGTTTTTT | CSARDNRGVGNEKLFF
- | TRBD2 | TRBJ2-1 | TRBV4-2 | TGTGCCAGCAGCCAAGCTAGCGGGAGGTCGGATGTTGAGCAGTTCTTC | CASSQASGRSDVEQFF
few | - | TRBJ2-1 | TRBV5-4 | TGTGCCAGCAGCTTGGCCGGAGGGGGCAGGCACAATGAGCAGTTCTTC | CASSLAGGGRHNEQFF
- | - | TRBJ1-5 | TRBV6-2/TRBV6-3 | TGTGCCAGCAGTTACCCTACGAACGGTCAAGGACATTGGAATCAGCCCCAGCATTTT | CASSYPTNGQGHWNQPQHF
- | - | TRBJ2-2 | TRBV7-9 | TGTGCCAGCAGCGGCAGGGGTACCGGGGAGCTGTTTTTT | CASSGRGTGELFF
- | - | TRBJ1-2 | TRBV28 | TGTGCCAGCCATCTTACAGGGAATGCTAACTATGGCTACACCTTC | CASHLTGNANYGYTF
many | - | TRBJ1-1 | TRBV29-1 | TGCAGCGTCGTTGACATAGCGGCGAACACTGAAGCTTTCTTT | CSVVDIAANTEAFF
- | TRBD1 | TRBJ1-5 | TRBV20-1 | TGCAGTGCTACCCCCGGGACAGGGGGCCTCATCAATCAGCCCCAGCATTTT | CSATPGTGGLINQPQHF
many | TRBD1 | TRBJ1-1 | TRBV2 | TGTGCCAGCAGGCCGACAGGGACTACAGAAGCTTTCTTT | CASRPTGTTEAFF
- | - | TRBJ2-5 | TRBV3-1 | TGTGCCAGCAGTCTGAGAAGCGGACAAGAGACCCAGTGCTTC | CASSLRSGQETQCF
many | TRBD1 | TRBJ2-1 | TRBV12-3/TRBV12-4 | TGTGCCAGCAGACCCCCGGACAGGGGCAATGAGCAGTTCTTC | CASRPPDRGNEQFF
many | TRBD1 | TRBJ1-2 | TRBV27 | TGTGCCAGCAGTTCAGGGGGCGCGAGATCCAACTATGGCTACACCTTC | CASSSGGARSNYGYTF